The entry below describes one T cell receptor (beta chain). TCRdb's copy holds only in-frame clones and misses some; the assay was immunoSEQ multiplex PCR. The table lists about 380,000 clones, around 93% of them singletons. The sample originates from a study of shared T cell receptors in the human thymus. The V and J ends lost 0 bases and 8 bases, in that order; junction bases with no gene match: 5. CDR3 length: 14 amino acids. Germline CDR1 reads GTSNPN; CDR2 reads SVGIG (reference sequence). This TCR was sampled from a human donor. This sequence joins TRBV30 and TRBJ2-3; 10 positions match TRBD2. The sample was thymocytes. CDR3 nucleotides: TGTGCCTGGAGTGTACTAGCGGGGCCAGCTACGCAGTATTTT. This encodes CAWSVLAGPATQYF.